Listed below are T cell receptor beta chains from one sample, sequenced in a study of blood T cell repertoires in COVID-19. Measured with immunoSEQ multiplex PCR; TCRdb has only the in-frame clones, and not every one. Seen here are 150,000 to 200,000 clones, about 85% observed once, and the top ten hold roughly 8.4%. Material: peripheral blood. These receptors all come from a woman older than 75 with COVID-19, enrolled during active disease. CDR3s include the opening cysteine and the closing phenylalanine or tryptophan. Fields, in order: J gene, V gene, CDR3 protein.

TRBJ1-4,TRBV5-1,CASSLVGTGAKEKLFF
TRBJ1-4,TRBV9,CASSSPISGNEKLFF
TRBJ2-5,TRBV5-5,CASSFIRRTDQETQYF
TRBJ1-4,TRBV12-5,CASGLGGREKLFF
TRBJ1-1,TRBV3-1/TRBV3-2,CASSQRQGYTEAFF
TRBJ2-7,TRBV7-3,CASSNGPGDEQYF
TRBJ1-1,TRBV7-6,CASSFGQMNTEAFF
TRBJ2-1,TRBV7-3,CASSSTAGGINEQFF
TRBJ2-7,TRBV3-1/TRBV3-2,CASSQEGLRQPLEQYF
TRBJ1-4,TRBV3-1/TRBV3-2,CASSQWQGAAGEKLFF
TRBJ2-1,TRBV5-4,CASSLVGSSYNEQFF
TRBJ1-5,TRBV7-2,CASSLNVGPQHF
TRBJ1-1,TRBV6-5,CASSYLITDGAFF
TRBJ2-1,TRBV7-3,CASSPSPTRNEQFF
TRBJ1-5,TRBV16,CASSQSRQGSNQPQHF
TRBJ1-1,TRBV7-3,CASSLSGTEAFF
TRBJ1-1,TRBV10-2,CASSESVISGNEAFF